Each of the 4 T cell receptor beta chains below was sequenced from the same sample in a study of identical twins. Via MiXCR, TCRdb re-called the 5' RACE reads, giving one row per CDR3 protein. The sample yields 350,000 or so distinct CDR3 sequences, roughly 10% seen once. Sample: naive T cells sorted from blood. The receptors were sampled from a woman aged 45-59 years in good health.

This clonotype was counted ten times or more. The chain has TRBV12-3 or TRBV12-4 and TRBJ2-3, with 8 bases identical to TRBD2. The CDR3 consists of 17 residues. The trim removed 6 bases at V and 2 bases at J, leaving 13 bases unmatched. CDR3 region: CASSPMRGLDFTDTQYF. In DNA form, the CDR3 reads TGTGCCAGCAGCCCGATGCGGGGACTAGACTTCACAGATACGCAGTATTTT.

This clonotype was counted between two and nine times. This sequence joins TRBV12-3 or TRBV12-4 and TRBJ2-7; D possibly corresponds to TRBD2 (5 bases). V was pared by 3 bases and J by 6 bases, with 9 bases between. This CDR3 is 12 amino acids long. The CDR3 sequence: CASSLRGLEQYF. The CDR3 coding sequence is TGTGCCAGCAGTTTGAGAGGACTCGAGCAGTACTTC.

This clonotype was detected many times. This sequence joins TRBV12-3 or TRBV12-4 and TRBJ2-3; 11 bases agree with TRBD1. The CDR3 loop spans 16 amino acids. V dropped 6 bases and J dropped 3; count of bases not matched to a gene: 8. CDR3 coding DNA: TGTGCCAGCAGGCGGCGCGGGACAGGGGGAACAGATACGCAGTATTTT. Translation gives CASRRRGTGGTDTQYF.

This clonotype occurred a few times. The chain employs TRBV5-5 and TRBJ1-1, with a weak D call TRBD1 (6 bases). Germline V gives CDR1 SGHKS, CDR2 YYEKEE (reference sequence). The CDR3 spans 13 residues. Trimming pared 4 bases from V and 7 bases from J, leaving 14 bases between. In nucleotides, the CDR3 is TGTGCCAGCAGCCCGCGGGGACACCTTGAAGCTTTCTTT. It encodes CASSPRGHLEAFF.